What follows are 9 T cell receptor beta chains derived from one specimen sequenced in a study of Ad26.COV2.S vaccination and SARS-CoV-2 variants. Treatment defined: over 15 received Ad26.COV2.S at low or high dose, single or two shots; 5 received placebo; per-sample allocation not given. Material that was analyzed had been drawn on day 63 after the first vaccine or placebo injection. Using immunoSEQ multiplex PCR, the repertoire was profiled, and TCRdb retains in-frame clones only, with some absent. The sample has about 250,000 clones; over 75% are singletons. The source material was peripheral blood, sampled in a trial of Ad26.COV2.S vaccine versus placebo. The receptors stem from a person aged 18-65 years who received the Ad26.COV2.S COVID-19 vaccine or a placebo.

The CDR3 region is CASRHTDTQYF. CDR3 bases: TGTGCCAGCAGGCATACAGATACGCAGTATTTT. The chain carries TRBV12-3 or TRBV12-4 and TRBJ2-3, with unresolved D. V gave up 6 bases and J gave up 3 bases, with 4 bases separating them. There are 11 residues in the CDR3.

The rearrangement uses TRBV7-9 and TRBJ1-4; tentative D call: TRBD1 (6 bases). The CDR3 totals 15 residues. CDR1 is SEHNR and CDR2 is FQNEAQ in the germline V gene (reference sequence). The V gene lost 3 bases and the J gene lost 5 bases, with 13 bases spanning the gap. The CDR3 nucleotides read TGTGCCAGCAGCTTTGGACAGAGTTTGAATGAAAAACTGTTTTTT. This encodes CASSFGQSLNEKLFF.

The chain has TRBV29-1 and TRBJ2-2; D not certain. Trimming left V 1 base short and J 12 bases short, with 12 bases between. CDR1 is SQVTM and CDR2 is ANQGSEA in the germline V gene. This CDR3 spans 12 amino acids. The CDR3 is CSVEGLPRQLFF. CDR3 in DNA: TGCAGCGTTGAAGGACTTCCTAGGCAGCTGTTTTTT.

The rearrangement links TRBV6-5 to TRBJ1-3; 10 positions agree with TRBD1. From germline, CDR1 is MNHEY and CDR2 SVGAGI. CDR3 length: 15 amino acids. Unmatched junction bases numbered 4, after V lost 5 bases and J lost 3 bases. The CDR3 is CASSLGQGIGNTIYF. CDR3 nucleotides: TGTGCCAGCAGTCTGGGACAGGGGATTGGAAACACCATATATTTT.

V and J are TRBV6-6 and TRBJ2-4; the D gene is possibly TRBD1 (6 bases). Trimming pared 6 bases from V and 12 bases from J, leaving 21 bases between. Germline CDR1 MNHNY, CDR2 SVGAGI (reference sequence). The CDR3 length is 14 residues. The CDR3 is CASREQGWGFGQYF. Here the CDR3 DNA reads TGTGCCAGCAGGGAACAGGGTTGGGGCTTCGGTCAGTACTTC.

This chain uses TRBV4-2 with TRBJ2-3, with 8 nucleotides matching TRBD2. V lost 1 base, J lost 2 bases, and 2 bases stayed unmatched. This CDR3 is built from 15 residues. CDR1 LGHNA and CDR2 YNFKEQ come from the germline V gene. The CDR3: CASSQVREDTDTQYF. DNA of the CDR3: TGTGCCAGCAGCCAAGTGCGGGAGGACACAGATACGCAGTATTTT.

This chain uses TRBV3-1 (or the pseudogene TRBV3-2) with TRBJ2-1, with D perhaps assigned TRBD1 or TRBD2 (5 bases each). Trimming shortened V by 3 bases and J by 5 bases, and 8 bases separated the two germline ends. The V gene's germline CDR1 is LGHDT and CDR2 YNNKEL (reference sequence). The CDR3 has 13 amino acids. For the CDR3, the DNA is TGTGCCAGCAGCCAGGGGACCAACAATGAGCAGTTCTTC. Amino acids: CASSQGTNNEQFF.

This clone was counted a single time. The chain has TRBV11-3 and TRBJ2-1; 7 bases match TRBD2. V was pared by 5 bases and J by 2 bases, with 3 bases of the junction left unmatched. The CDR3 runs to 14 residues. The germline gives CDR1 SGHNT, CDR2 YENEEA. The CDR3 spells CASSLGGTYNEQFF. CDR3 nucleotides: TGTGCCAGCAGCCTCGGGGGGACCTACAATGAGCAGTTCTTC.

This rearrangement joins TRBV2 to TRBJ2-2; 10 bases agree with TRBD2. CDR3 length equals 14 residues. In germline, CDR1 is SNHLY, CDR2 FYNNEI. V lost 4 bases to trimming and J lost 9 bases; unmatched junction nucleotides: 5. The CDR3 protein is CASSGLAGVRELFF. CDR3 in DNA: TGTGCCAGCAGTGGGCTAGCGGGAGTTCGGGAGCTGTTTTTT.